Below are 6 T cell receptor beta chains sequenced from a single sample in a study of blood T cells in healthy people across ages. Primers used in a second PCR of roughly 7 to 12 cycles were a sample-barcoded 5' primer and a J-beta primer mix. TCRdb passed the 5' RACE reads through MiXCR, listing each CDR3 protein once. The repertoire has around 800,000 distinct CDR3 sequences, under 80% of them found once; the top ten carry about 30%. Sequenced sample: blood. The receptors originated from a man aged 25 to 40 in good health.

The genes are TRBV12-3 or TRBV12-4 and TRBJ1-1; 7 nucleotides line up with TRBD1. The CDR3 has 14 residues. Trimming at V came to 4 bases and at J to 5 bases, leaving 7 bases not matched to a gene. The CDR3 sequence: CASSYDRVETEAFF. In DNA form, the CDR3 reads TGTGCCAGCAGTTACGACAGGGTCGAGACTGAAGCTTTCTTT.

To note about this clonotype: A much larger clonotype is one base distant, so this may be a read error. V gene TRBV4-3 combines with J gene TRBJ2-7; TRBD1 or TRBD2 may be the D gene (5 bases each). CDR1 is LGHNA, CDR2 YSLEER, per germline. This CDR3 region has 17 residues. In nucleotides, the CDR3 is TGCGCCAACAGCCAAGATACGGGACCAGCGAGGGGCTACGAGCAGTACTTC. Translating it yields CANSQDTGPARGYEQYF.

The rearrangement joins TRBV29-1 to TRBJ1-1; D remains unclear. This CDR3 has 13 residues. Trimming took 5 bases from V and 1 from J, leaving 11 bases between them. Germline V gene data show CDR1 as SQVTM and CDR2 as ANQGSEA. The CDR3 region is CSVPREGNTEAFF. DNA for the CDR3: TGCAGCGTTCCTAGGGAAGGGAACACTGAAGCTTTCTTT. Based on the CDR3 plus reference TRBV29-1 and TRBJ1-1, the full variable domain is SAVISQKPSRDICQRGTSLTIQCQVDSQVTMMFWYRQQPGQSLTLIATANQGSEATYESGFVIDKFPISRPNLTFSTLTVSNMSPEDSSIYLCSVPREGNTEAFFGQGTRLTVV.

J is TRBJ2-1 and V is TRBV3-1; unclear D gene. CDR1 LGHDT and CDR2 YNNKEL come from the germline V gene (reference sequence). V lost 0 bases, J lost 4 bases, and 10 bases lay in between. The CDR3 runs 15 residues. DNA of the CDR3: TGTGCCAGCAGCCAAGACCTTGACATTTACAATGAGCAGTTCTTC. Amino acid sequence: CASSQDLDIYNEQFF.

This clonotype was observed many times. The gene calls are TRBV11-2 and TRBJ1-2; possibly TRBD1 for D (5 bases). CDR3 length: 16 amino acids. The germline gives CDR1 SGHAT, CDR2 FQNNGV. V dropped 5 bases and J dropped 3 bases, with 19 bases sitting between them. The CDR3 sequence is CASSPGPSTGYYGYTF. The DNA for the CDR3 is TGTGCCAGCAGCCCCGGCCCCTCAACAGGTTACTATGGCTACACCTTC.

The chain employs TRBV7-9 and TRBJ1-2; D remains ambiguous. Deletions cut 2 bases from V and 6 bases from J, with 13 bases between. From germline, CDR1 is SEHNR and CDR2 FQNEAQ (reference sequence). This CDR3 region has 14 residues. CDR3 DNA sequence: TGTGCCAGCAGCTTATTGAACATAAAAGATGGCTACACCTTC. It encodes CASSLLNIKDGYTF.